What follows is one TCR beta chain and its context. Its antigen has not been determined. Base qualities are missing; no much larger clone stands one base away. Library creation used the immunoSEQ multiplex PCR assay. The multiplex PCR relied on a mix of 60 forward primers for TCR Vbeta segments and 13 reverse primers for TCR Jbeta segments. The CDR3 region of rearranged TCR beta genes was amplified from genomic DNA with a multiplex PCR assay. On the Illumina HiSeq System, the amplified TCR beta libraries were sequenced as 87-base-pair reads. The study's own analysis went as follows. A later analysis counted approximately 84 million unique TCR beta chains across the 600 to 850 repertoires, and some 12 million of these chains were shared by at least two donors. Raw reads were error-corrected and collapsed into unique sequences with a nearest-neighbor algorithm that merged closely related sequences to remove PCR and sequencing errors. Alignment of CDR3 sequences to IMGT reference sequences was used to assign V, D and J gene segments. Each retained sequence needed at least a six-nucleotide match to both a V gene segment and a J gene segment. Rearrangements were classified as productive when the CDR3 lacked stop codons and remained in frame with V and J, and all other rearrangements were classified as non-productive. Following IMGT convention, CDR3 was defined as the stretch from the second conserved V-encoded cysteine to the conserved J-encoded phenylalanine. Sequences without an unambiguous match to a single V gene segment were excluded from the earlier analysis of several hundred of the donors. In an earlier analysis of 500 to 750 of the donors, V segments were called functional above 56.7% productive rearrangements and were called segregating when the between-donor standard deviation exceeded 5%. A statistical classification framework was developed to diagnose cytomegalovirus status using the catalog of TCR beta chain sequences. A later analysis assigned V and J genes by comparing TCR nucleotide sequences with IMGT/GENE-DB human TR gene sequences. A later analysis assigned CDR3 sequences and most-parsimonious VDJ recombination scenarios with the TCRdist pipeline. A later analysis defined each TCR beta chain by its CDR3 amino acid sequence plus V-gene family, and excluded reads lacking a unique V-gene family. To address suspected cross-contamination and a sequencing artifact, a later analysis removed around 600 highly shared, low-generation-probability nucleotide sequences. A later analysis calculated a clonal expansion index for each public chain from normalized within-repertoire ranks of inferred template counts. Generation probabilities in a later analysis came from a VDJ recombination model fitted to out-of-frame rearrangements, and those results were checked against IGoR. In a later analysis, TCR-TCR, TCR-HLA and TCR-CMV co-occurrence was scored with hypergeometric tests, and a repertoire-size bias correction was applied to TCR pairs. In a later analysis, false discovery rates were estimated by permuting HLA or CMV assignments 20 times. A later analysis grouped co-occurring TCRs with DBSCAN, adding TCRdist sequence similarity when clustering within HLA-allele-positive subsets. Repertoires with fewer than 30,000 or more than 120,000 public chains were left out of co-occurrence clustering, as were about 5 repertoires with anomalous nucleotide sharing. The table was pulled from immuneACCESS by TCRdb, which kept in-frame rearrangements only. Such tables lose some clones; where checked, under half of the loss comes from unresolved V genes, and the rest has no known cause. That table gives V, J and clone size, and the DNA gave D and trimming. Counted in this sample were 200,000 to 250,000 clones; around 81% of them appeared once. The ten top clones hold 7% to 9% of the sample.

The CDR3, cysteine through phenylalanine, is 16 amino acids long. CDR3 DNA is the only sequence kept; it has 48 bases, read in frame from the first base. CDR1 MGHRA and CDR2 YSYEKL were looked up in the germline V gene. V lost 0 bases and J lost 4 bases, and the count of bases not matched to a germline gene is 7. The entry originates in a study of cytomegalovirus exposure and HLA in healthy donors (dated by TCRdb to about 2017). Background on the whole study: An earlier analysis of a few hundred of the donors reported about 300 Gb of sequence data and 100 million to 120 million unique TCR beta sequences obtained from about 179 million T cells. Around 330 gigabases of sequencing data and approximately 91 million unique TCR sequences made up an early release that covered 500 to 700 HLA-typed donors. The genetic ancestry cluster associated with self-reported Caucasian donors included over 65% of the approximately 400 genotyped donors. The study aimed to test whether signatures of past pathogen exposure could be identified by cataloging public T cell receptors. Using immunosequencing, the study profiled T cell repertoires from 500 to 800 subjects and related those repertoires to cytomegalovirus serostatus. A separate validation cohort of 100 to 150 different subjects was used in addition to the roughly 670-subject first cohort. To predict cytomegalovirus infection status, the study combined high-throughput TCR immunosequencing, statistical association of individual TCRs with disease status, and machine learning. A later analysis re-analyzed previously published TCR beta repertoires from about 730 donors and added high-resolution HLA genotyping to study TCR occurrence patterns. In the later analysis, no new phenotypic data were used to find candidate immune exposures; instead, reliance was placed on TCR beta sequences and their occurrence across donors. In an earlier analysis of several hundred of the donors, high-throughput TCR beta sequencing was used to judge whether each TCR beta V gene segment behaved as functional or pseudogenic. Donor age, sex, ethnicity and CMV serostatus were compiled alongside the repertoire data. Genome-wide SNP genotypes for about 60% of the roughly 670 donors were used in a later genetic analysis, which treated that subset as a discovery cohort. All discovery cohort repertoires had been generated using a single sequencing platform. Class I and class II HLA loci were covered by the typing at four-digit resolution. Typing coverage varied by locus: roughly 620-640 donors for A, B, C, DRB1 and DQB1; 522 for DQA1; more than 600 for DPA1; approximately 470 for DPB1. Because of strong linkage in the cohort, roughly five DR-DQ haplotypes were treated as single units for association and clustering. Among about 360 genotyped donors of the cohort, an average of roughly 240,000 unique TCR beta nucleotide sequences were sequenced per donor, roughly 18% of them non-productive.

The cohort comprised some 680 healthy bone marrow donors. At the time of sampling, all cohort members were nominally healthy, though unrecorded immune exposures were likely present. The donor tested CMV seropositive and was one of the 289 seropositive cohort members. A peripheral blood sample was collected from each donor, and TCR beta sequencing was performed on peripheral blood mononuclear cells. The Qiagen DNeasy Blood Extraction Kit was used to extract genomic DNA from the blood cell samples. Overall study outcomes, separate from this receptor: Only TCR beta chains were sequenced in this cohort, and the absence of alpha or paired-chain data limited detectable features. Correlated functional status among segregating V segments might be attributable to linkage disequilibrium, but an unknown experimental factor could not be ruled out. An earlier analysis of approximately 540 of the donors showed that most TCR beta V segments appeared in productive rearrangements either about 87% or about 30% of the time, which broadly matched IMGT annotations. In the study, around 150 TCR beta chains were listed as associated with cytomegalovirus. Some IMGT-functional V segments, including TRBV6-2 and TRBV6-3, could not be told apart with the 87-base-pair reads, so those segments were excluded. The presence/absence analyses assumed that sequencing depth was roughly uniform across donors, and that assumption may not be true. Because HLA typing was unavailable for some donors at each locus, only the typed subset was used in association tests. In a later analysis, HLA-associated TCR beta chains showed more clonal expansion and lower generation probabilities than non-associated chains that were equally common. The sequencing pipeline was judged likely to have produced a cluster of highly shared sequence variants as a technical artifact. Specific HLA alleles were associated with roughly 17,000 TCR beta sequences at a false discovery rate of 0.05 in a later analysis. The only immune exposure information available for the cohort was CMV serostatus. In vitro tests confirmed that a few of the cytomegalovirus-associated TCR beta chains recognize cytomegalovirus antigens. In both the original and validation cohorts, the classifier was reported to diagnose cytomegalovirus status with high specificity and sensitivity. Because counts were too low, roughly 17 rarely observed V segments, including chromosome 9 orphons, were left out of the earlier analysis of some 640 of the donors. A later analysis reported that several top co-occurrence clusters appeared linked to parvovirus B19, influenza, CMV and Epstein-Barr virus. Compared with the roughly 670-donor mean, donors in an Asian-associated ancestry cluster had fewer N-insertions in productive TCRs, according to a later genetic analysis. In a later genetic analysis, a missense DCLRE1C variant was associated with V-gene and J-gene trimming of TCR beta chains, and the association was replicated in an independent cohort. A later analysis found that TCR association rates varied across HLA loci, with DRB1 alleles showing the most associated TCRs and HLA-C alleles the fewest. According to the authors, the approach could potentially be generalized to other disease states and immunological phenotypes. Most TCR sequences were seen in very few donors, while some public TCRs were found in many individuals. Most CMV-associated TCR beta chains appeared to be HLA-restricted in a later analysis, and the HLA associations seemed to be driven largely by CMV exposure. A further reported finding was that TCR beta sequences accurately predicted the HLA-A and HLA-B alleles for most subjects in the first cohort. Strong co-occurrence of HLA alleles, especially DR and DQ, made assigning TCR associations to individual alleles difficult.

The chain uses TRBV4-1 and TRBJ1-2, and 8 junction bases match TRBD1. The sample taken for sequencing was PBMCs. This TCR came from a woman in her sixties in good health and CMV-seropositive. CDR3 region: CASSQEWTTGGYGYTF. The nucleotides are TGCGCCAGCAGCCAAGAATGGACCACAGGGGGCTATGGCTACACCTTC.